Below, one T cell receptor beta chain is given with its context. The antigen this receptor binds is unknown. Per-base qualities were not stored, and no clone one base away is much larger. This sample was included in a study of blood T cell repertoires in COVID-19 (dated by TCRdb to between 2020 and 2021). Regarding the study in general: Samples covering the acute and convalescent phases of COVID-19 were provided by collaborators in the United States, Italy and Spain. The dataset comprised deeply sampled blood TCRbeta repertoires from subjects exposed to, actively infected with, or recovered from COVID-19. The repertoires were released in a freely available public database intended as a resource for research on the immune response to SARS-CoV-2. HLA class I and class II types, where available, came from metadata supplied by the sample provider rather than from assay-based typing. A de-identified subject ID, COVID-19 status, age in years and sex were almost always included in the sample metadata. The samples were drawn from the first 160 participants of the ongoing ImmuneRACE study and from 950 to 1,500 subjects provided by 6 global collaborators. The material from the prospective study consisted of cDNA or gDNA derived from T cells, B-cell-depleted T cells, or PBMCs.

The research as a whole found: The quantity of clinical and demographic metadata differed by source and by participant and was supplied without curation.

The immunoSEQ Assay, a bias-controlled multiplex PCR, was used to amplify TCRbeta CDR3 regions from genomic DNA. As for how the authors treated the data: Within the assay, amplification of reference gene primers was used to estimate how many nucleated cells each sample contained. To quantify the absolute abundance of each unique TCRbeta CDR3 rearrangement, sequence reads were collapsed and filtered. For each sample, productive Simpson clonality was calculated by taking the square root of Simpson's diversity index across productive rearrangements. TCRdb retrieved this table from immuneACCESS and kept in-frame rearrangements only. Not all clones are present; in checked studies, unresolved V genes account for under half, and no reason is known for the remainder. V, J and clone size derive from that table, while D and trimming were established from the DNA sequence. The sample profile shows roughly 190,000 clones; approximately 80% of them were found once. The ten largest clones represent 9.5% to 15% of the sample.

The CDR3 numbers 15 residues from cysteine through phenylalanine. Kept here is only the CDR3 DNA, which spans 45 bases and is read in frame from base 1. V sheds 3 bases and J sheds 2 bases, leaving 13 bases between their ends. CDR1 KGHSH and CDR2 LQKENI are derived from the germline V gene. Each collaborating institution followed its own protocols to collect whole blood in K2EDTA tubes. Collaborator samples were shipped for TCRbeta analysis as frozen whole blood, isolated PBMCs, or DNA extracted from either sample type. This receptor was obtained from a woman aged 45-59 years with acute or convalescent COVID-19. Sequenced sample: peripheral blood. The chain employs TRBV18 and TRBJ1-1, and the D gene may be TRBD1, 5 bases matching. The CDR3 region has the sequence CASSPRGDLNTEAFF. The DNA reads as follows: TGTGCCAGCTCACCCCGGGGGGACCTAAACACTGAAGCTTTCTTT.